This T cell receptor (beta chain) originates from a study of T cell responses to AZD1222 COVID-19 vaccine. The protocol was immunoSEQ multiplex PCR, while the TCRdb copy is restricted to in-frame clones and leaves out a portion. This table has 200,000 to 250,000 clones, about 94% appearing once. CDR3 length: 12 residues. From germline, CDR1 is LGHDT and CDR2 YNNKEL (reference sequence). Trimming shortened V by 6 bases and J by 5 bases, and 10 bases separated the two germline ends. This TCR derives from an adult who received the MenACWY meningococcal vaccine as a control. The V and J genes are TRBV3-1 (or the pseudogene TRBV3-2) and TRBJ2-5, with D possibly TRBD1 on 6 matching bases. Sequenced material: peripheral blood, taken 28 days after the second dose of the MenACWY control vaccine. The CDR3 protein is CASRLTGETQYF. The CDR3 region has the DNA TGTGCCAGCAGATTAACAGGGGAGACCCAGTACTTC.